The clone carrying this T cell receptor beta chain was picked up a small number of times. Its target is unknown. The data were taken from a study of response to subunit inactivated influenza vaccine. TCRdb fed the RT-PCR reads into MiXCR, producing one record per CDR3 protein. The repertoire holds approximately 570,000 distinct CDR3 sequences, with approximately 7.1% as singletons. Study-wide points: Authors suggested seasonal influenza vaccinations each recruit few new T cells.

V lost 2 bases, J lost 0 bases, and 8 bases lay in between. This CDR3 is built from 15 residues. The germline V gene has CDR1 SNHLY and CDR2 FYNNEI. The chain carries TRBV2 and TRBJ1-5; D unclear. Here the sequenced sample was PBMCs from blood, taken around 25 months after vaccination. The source is a man in his fifties or sixties who received an inactivated influenza vaccine. The DNA of the CDR3 is TGTGCCAGCAGTGAAAGGATCGATAGCAATCAGCCCCAGCATTTT. Translated, it gives CASSERIDSNQPQHF.